This T cell receptor beta chain derives from a study of human T cells and chemical hapten exposure. Study at large: Patches with 0.01% DPC went on the upper back, and the tests were read at 6 days.

Germline CDR1 reads ENHRY; CDR2 reads SYGVKD. The length of the CDR3 is 13 residues. The germline V and J ends were trimmed by 10 bases and 1 base, with 13 bases remaining between them. The sample's time point: patch test 3, about 24 weeks after DPC sensitization. Treatment defined: therapeutic diphenylcyclopropenone sensitization with weekly scalp DPC. The study drew its donors from alopecia patients who were 18 to 70 years old and suitable for DPC. It was from unfractionated whole blood that total RNA was extracted. TCRdb re-analysed the RACE reads in MiXCR, keeping a single row per CDR3 protein. The data contain about 190,000 distinct CDR3 sequences, about 25% of them singletons.

This receptor was obtained from a woman aged 40 to 50 with alopecia areata. Some clones in this sample may be carry-over from other donors' samples. The chain recombines TRBV10-3 with TRBJ1-1; perhaps TRBD1 as D (6 bases). The specimen comprised whole blood, sampled in connection with sensitization to the hapten diphenylcyclopropenone (DPC). The CDR3 nucleotides read TGTGCCACGATGGACAGACAGAACACTGAAGCTTTCTTT. Protein: CATMDRQNTEAFF.